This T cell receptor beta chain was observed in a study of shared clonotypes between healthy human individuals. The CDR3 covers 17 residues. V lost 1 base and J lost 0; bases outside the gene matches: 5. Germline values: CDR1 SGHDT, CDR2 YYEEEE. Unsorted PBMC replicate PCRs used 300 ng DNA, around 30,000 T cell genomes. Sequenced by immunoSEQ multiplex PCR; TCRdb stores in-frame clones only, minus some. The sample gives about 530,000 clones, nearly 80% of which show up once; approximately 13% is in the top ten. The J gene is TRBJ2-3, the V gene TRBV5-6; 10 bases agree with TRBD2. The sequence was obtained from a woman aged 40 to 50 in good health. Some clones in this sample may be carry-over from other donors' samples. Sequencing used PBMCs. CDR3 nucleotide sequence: TGTGCCAGCAGCTTGTTTTGGGGACTAGCGAGCACAGATACGCAGTATTTT. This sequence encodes CASSLFWGLASTDTQYF.